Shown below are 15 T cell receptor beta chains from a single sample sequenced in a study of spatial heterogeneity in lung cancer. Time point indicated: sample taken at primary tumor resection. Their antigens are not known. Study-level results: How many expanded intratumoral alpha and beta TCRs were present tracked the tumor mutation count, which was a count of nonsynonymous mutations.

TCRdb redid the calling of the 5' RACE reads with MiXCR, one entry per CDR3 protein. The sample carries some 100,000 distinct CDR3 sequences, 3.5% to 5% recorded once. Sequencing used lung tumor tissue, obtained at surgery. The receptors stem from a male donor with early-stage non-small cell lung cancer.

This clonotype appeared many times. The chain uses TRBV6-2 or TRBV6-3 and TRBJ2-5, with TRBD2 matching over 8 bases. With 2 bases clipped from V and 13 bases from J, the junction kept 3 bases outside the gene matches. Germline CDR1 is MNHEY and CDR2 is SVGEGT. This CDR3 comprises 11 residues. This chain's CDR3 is CASSYGTSRYF. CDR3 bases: TGTGCCAGCAGTTACGGGACTAGTAGGTACTTC.

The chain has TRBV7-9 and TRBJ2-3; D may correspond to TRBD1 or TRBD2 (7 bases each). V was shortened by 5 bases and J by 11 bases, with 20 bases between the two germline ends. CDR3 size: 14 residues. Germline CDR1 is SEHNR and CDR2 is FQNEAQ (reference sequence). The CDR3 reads CASSLQGGGSQQYF. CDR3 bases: TGTGCCAGCAGCCTCCAGGGGGGCGGGAGTCAGCAGTATTTT.

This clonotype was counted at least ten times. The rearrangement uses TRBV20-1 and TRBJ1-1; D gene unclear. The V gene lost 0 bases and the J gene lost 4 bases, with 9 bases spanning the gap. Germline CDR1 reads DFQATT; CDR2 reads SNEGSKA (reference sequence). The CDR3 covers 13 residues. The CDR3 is CSARDRPSTEAFF. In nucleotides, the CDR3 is TGCAGTGCTAGAGATCGACCCAGCACTGAAGCTTTCTTT.

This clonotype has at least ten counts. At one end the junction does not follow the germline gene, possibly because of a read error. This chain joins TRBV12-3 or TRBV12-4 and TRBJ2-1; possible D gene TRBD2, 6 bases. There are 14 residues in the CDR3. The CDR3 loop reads CASSLGGEISEQFF. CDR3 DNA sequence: TGTGCCAGCAGCTTAGGAGGGGAGATAAGTGAGCAGTTCTTC.

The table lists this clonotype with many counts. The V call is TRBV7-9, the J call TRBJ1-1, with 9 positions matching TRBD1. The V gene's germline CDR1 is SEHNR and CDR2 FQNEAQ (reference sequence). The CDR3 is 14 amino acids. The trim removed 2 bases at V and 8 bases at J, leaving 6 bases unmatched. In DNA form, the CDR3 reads TGTGCCAGCAGCTTAACGGGACAGGGAGGGGAAGCTTTCTTT. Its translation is CASSLTGQGGEAFF.

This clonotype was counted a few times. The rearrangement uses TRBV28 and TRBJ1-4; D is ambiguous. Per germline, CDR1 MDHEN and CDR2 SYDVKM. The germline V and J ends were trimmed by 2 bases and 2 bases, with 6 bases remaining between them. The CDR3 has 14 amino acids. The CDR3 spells CASSLDKTNEKLFF. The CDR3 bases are TGTGCCAGCAGTTTAGACAAGACTAATGAAAAACTGTTTTTT.

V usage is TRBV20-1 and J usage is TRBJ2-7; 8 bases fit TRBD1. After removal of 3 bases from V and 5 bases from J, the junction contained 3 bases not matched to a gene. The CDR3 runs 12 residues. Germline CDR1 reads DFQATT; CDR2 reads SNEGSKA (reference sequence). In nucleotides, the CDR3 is TGCAGTGCTAGCGCGACAGGGGACGAGCAGTACTTC. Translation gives CSASATGDEQYF.

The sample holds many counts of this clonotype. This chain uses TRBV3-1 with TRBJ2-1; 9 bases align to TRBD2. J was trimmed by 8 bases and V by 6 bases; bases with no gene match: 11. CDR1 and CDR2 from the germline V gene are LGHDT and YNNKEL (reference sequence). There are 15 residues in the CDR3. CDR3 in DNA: TGTGCCAGCAGTCATCTAGCGGGGAAGGGCGATGAGCAGTTCTTC. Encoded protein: CASSHLAGKGDEQFF.

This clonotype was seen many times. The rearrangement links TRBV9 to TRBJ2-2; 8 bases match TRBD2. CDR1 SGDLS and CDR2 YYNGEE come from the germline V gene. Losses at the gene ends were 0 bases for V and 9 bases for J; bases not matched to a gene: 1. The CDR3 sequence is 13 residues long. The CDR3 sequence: CASSVGLARELFF. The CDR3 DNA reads TGTGCCAGCAGCGTAGGACTAGCGAGGGAGCTGTTTTTT.

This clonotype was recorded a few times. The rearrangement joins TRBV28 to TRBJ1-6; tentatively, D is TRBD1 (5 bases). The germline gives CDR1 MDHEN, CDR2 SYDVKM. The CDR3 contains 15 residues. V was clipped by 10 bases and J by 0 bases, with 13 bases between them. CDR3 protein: CATRGAHSYNSPLHF. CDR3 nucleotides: TGTGCCACAAGAGGGGCCCACTCCTATAATTCACCCCTCCACTTT.

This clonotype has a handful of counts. In nucleotides, the CDR3 is TGCGCCAGCAGCGCACGGACGGGCACTGAAGCTTTCTTT. This codes for CASSARTGTEAFF. V usage is TRBV4-1 and J usage is TRBJ1-1; D unclear. Germline CDR1 reads MGHRA; CDR2 reads YSYEKL. This CDR3 region has 13 residues. V was trimmed by 5 bases and J by 4 bases, leaving 11 bases between them.

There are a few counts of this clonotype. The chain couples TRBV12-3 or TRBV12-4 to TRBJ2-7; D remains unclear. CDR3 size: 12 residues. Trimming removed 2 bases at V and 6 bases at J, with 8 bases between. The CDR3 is CASSLWPGEQYF. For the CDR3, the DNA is TGTGCCAGCAGTTTATGGCCCGGCGAGCAGTACTTC.

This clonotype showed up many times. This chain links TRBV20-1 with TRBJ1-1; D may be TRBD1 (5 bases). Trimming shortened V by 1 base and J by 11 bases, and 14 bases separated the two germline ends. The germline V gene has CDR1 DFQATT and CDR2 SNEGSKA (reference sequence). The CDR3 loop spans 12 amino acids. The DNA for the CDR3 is TGCAGTGCTAGAGGTGGGGACCAAGGGGCTTTCTTT. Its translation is CSARGGDQGAFF.

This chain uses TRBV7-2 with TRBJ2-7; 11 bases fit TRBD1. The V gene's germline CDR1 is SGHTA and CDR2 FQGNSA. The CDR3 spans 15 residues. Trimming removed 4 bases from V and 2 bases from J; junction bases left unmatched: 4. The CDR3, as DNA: TGTGCCAGCAGCTCGGGGACAGGGGGTCCCTACGAGCAGTACTTC. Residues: CASSSGTGGPYEQYF. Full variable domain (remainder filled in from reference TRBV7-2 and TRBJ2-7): GAGVSQSPSNKVTEKGKDVELRCDPISGHTALYWYRQSLGQGLEFLIYFQGNSAPDKSGLPSDRFSAERTGGSVSTLTIQRTQQEDSAVYLCASSSGTGGPYEQYFGPGTRLTVT.

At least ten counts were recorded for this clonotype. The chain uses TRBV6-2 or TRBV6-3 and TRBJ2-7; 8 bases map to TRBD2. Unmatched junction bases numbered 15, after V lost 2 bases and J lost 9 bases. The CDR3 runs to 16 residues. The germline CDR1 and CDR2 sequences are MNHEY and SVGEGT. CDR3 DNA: TGTGCCAGCAGTTACCCTACTAGCGGTCCTACGAGTCGGCAGTACTTC. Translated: CASSYPTSGPTSRQYF.